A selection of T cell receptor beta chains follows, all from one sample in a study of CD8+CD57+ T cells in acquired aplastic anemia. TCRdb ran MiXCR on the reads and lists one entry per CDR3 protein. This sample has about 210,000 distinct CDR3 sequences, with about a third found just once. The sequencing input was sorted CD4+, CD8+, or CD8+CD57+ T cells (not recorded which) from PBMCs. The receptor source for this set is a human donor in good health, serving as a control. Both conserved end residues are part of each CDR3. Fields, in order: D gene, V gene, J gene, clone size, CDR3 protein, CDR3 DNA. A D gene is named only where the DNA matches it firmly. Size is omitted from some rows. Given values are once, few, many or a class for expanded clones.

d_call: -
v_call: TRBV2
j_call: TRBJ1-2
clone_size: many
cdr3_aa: CASSGIGTFRYTF
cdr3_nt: TGTGCCAGCAGCGGTATTGGGACCTTCCGGTACACCTTC

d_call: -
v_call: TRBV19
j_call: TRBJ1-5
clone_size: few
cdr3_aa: CASKPAVSNQPQHF
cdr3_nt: TGTGCCAGTAAGCCAGCAGTAAGCAATCAGCCCCAGCATTTT

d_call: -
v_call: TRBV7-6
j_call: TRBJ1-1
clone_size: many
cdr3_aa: CASSPGQHTEAFF
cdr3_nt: TGTGCCAGCAGCCCCGGACAGCACACTGAAGCTTTCTTT

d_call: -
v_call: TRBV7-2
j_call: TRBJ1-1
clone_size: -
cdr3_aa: CASSPRMEAFF
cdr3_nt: TGTGCCAGCAGCCCGAGAATGGAAGCTTTCTTT

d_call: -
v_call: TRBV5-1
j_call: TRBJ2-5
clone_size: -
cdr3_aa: CASKSLGAQETQYF
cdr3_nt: TGCGCCAGCAAATCTCTAGGGGCCCAAGAGACCCAGTACTTC

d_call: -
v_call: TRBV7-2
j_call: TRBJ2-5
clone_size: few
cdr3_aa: CASTLAAGETQYF
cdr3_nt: TGTGCCAGCACCTTAGCGGCAGGAGAGACCCAGTACTTC

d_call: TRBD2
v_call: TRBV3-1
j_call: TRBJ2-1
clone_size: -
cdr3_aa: CASSQDGLADYSYNEQFF
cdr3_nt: TGTGCCAGCAGCCAAGACGGGCTAGCGGACTACTCCTACAATGAGCAGTTCTTC

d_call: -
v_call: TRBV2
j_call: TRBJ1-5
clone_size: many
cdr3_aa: CASSVRGKRDQPQHF
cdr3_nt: TGTGCCAGCAGTGTAAGGGGGAAACGTGATCAGCCCCAGCATTTT

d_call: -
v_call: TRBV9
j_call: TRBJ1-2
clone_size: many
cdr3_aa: CASSVDPINYGYTF
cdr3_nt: TGTGCCAGCAGCGTAGACCCAATTAACTATGGCTACACCTTC

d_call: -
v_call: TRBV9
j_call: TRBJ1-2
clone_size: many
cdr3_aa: CASSASGGGLGGYTF
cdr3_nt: TGTGCCAGCAGCGCCTCCGGGGGCGGCCTTGGTGGCTACACCTTC

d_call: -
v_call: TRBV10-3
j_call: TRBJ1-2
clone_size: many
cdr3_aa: CAISGRESYGYTF
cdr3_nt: TGTGCCATCAGTGGCAGGGAGTCCTATGGCTACACCTTC

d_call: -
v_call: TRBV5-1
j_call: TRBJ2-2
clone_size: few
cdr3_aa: CASSLAEQGPTGELFF
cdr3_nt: TGCGCCAGCAGCTTGGCCGAACAGGGCCCAACCGGGGAGCTGTTTTTT

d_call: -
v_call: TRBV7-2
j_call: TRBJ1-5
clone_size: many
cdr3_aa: CASSFEGGNSNQPQHF
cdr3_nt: TGTGCCAGCAGCTTCGAAGGGGGTAATAGCAATCAGCCCCAGCATTTT

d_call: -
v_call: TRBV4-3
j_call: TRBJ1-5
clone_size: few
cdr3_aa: CASSQDPNQPQHF
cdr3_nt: TGCGCCAGCAGCCAAGATCCCAATCAGCCCCAGCATTTT

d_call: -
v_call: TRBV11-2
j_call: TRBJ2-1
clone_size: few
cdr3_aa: CASSSLLRQPGDEQFF
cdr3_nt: TGTGCCAGCAGCTCCCTGTTGCGACAACCGGGCGATGAGCAGTTCTTC

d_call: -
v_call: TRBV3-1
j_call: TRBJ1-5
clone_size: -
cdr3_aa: CASSQEMGINQPQHF
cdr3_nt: TGTGCCAGCAGCCAAGAGATGGGAATCAATCAGCCCCAGCATTTT

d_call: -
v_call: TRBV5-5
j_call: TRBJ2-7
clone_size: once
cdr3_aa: CASSSLRDLYEQYF
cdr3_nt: TGTGCCAGCAGCTCCCTCCGGGACCTCTACGAGCAGTACTTC

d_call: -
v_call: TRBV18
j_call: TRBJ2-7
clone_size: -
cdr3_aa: CASSQWGLVNYEQYF
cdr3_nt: TGTGCCAGCTCACAATGGGGACTGGTAAATTACGAGCAGTACTTC

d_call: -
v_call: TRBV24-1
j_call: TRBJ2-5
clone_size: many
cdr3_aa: CATSHRDSRETQYF
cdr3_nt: TGTGCCACCAGCCACAGGGATTCAAGAGAGACCCAGTACTTC

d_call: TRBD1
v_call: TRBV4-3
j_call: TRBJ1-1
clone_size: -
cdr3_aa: CASSQAGGRTEAFF
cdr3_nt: TGCGCCAGCAGCCAGGCAGGGGGGAGGACTGAAGCTTTCTTT

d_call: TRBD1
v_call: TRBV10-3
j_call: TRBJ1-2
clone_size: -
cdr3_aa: CAISDGQGVDDGYTF
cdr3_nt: TGTGCCATCAGTGATGGACAGGGGGTTGACGATGGCTACACCTTC

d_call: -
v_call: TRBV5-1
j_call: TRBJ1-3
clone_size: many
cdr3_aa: CASSLEGRGNTIYF
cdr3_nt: TGCGCCAGCAGCTTGGAGGGGCGCGGAAACACCATATATTTT

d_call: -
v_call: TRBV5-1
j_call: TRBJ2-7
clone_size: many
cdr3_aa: CASSYTPEISSYEQYF
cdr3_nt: TGCGCCAGCAGCTACACCCCGGAAATAAGCTCCTACGAGCAGTACTTC

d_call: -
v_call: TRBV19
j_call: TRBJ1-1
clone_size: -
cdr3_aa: CASAAGTTEAFF
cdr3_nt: TGTGCCAGTGCTGCGGGGACCACTGAAGCTTTCTTT

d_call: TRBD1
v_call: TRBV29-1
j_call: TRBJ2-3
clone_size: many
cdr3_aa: CSTDRSTDTQYF
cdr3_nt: TGCAGCACGGACAGGTCCACAGATACGCAGTATTTT

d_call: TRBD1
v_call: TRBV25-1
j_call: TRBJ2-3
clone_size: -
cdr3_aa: CASSDRTGRGTDTQYF
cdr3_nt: TGTGCCAGCAGTGACCGGACAGGAAGGGGCACAGATACGCAGTATTTT

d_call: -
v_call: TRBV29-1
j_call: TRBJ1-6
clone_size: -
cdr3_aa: CSVGTVNSPLHF
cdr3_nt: TGCAGCGTTGGGACAGTAAATTCACCCCTCCACTTT

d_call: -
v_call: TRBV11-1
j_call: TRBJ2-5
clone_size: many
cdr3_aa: CASSTYGIAETQYF
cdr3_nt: TGTGCCAGCAGCACGTACGGAATCGCGGAGACCCAGTACTTC

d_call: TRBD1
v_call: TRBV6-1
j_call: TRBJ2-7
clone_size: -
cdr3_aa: CASSRDRGLGKQYF
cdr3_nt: TGTGCCAGCAGCCGGGACAGGGGCCTTGGAAAGCAGTACTTC

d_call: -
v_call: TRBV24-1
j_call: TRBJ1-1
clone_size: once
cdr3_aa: CATSAIQDLLQAFF
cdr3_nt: TGTGCCACCAGTGCCATACAGGACCTTCTTCAGGCTTTCTTT

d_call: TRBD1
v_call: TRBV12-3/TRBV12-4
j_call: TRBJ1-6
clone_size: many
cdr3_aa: CASSLGDGDRSSPLHF
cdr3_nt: TGTGCCAGCAGTTTGGGGGATGGGGACAGGTCCTCACCCCTCCACTTT

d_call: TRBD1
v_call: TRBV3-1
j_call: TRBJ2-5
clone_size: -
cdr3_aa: CASSHRDRAYLYF
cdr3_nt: TGTGCCAGCAGTCACCGAGACAGGGCCTATCTGTACTTC

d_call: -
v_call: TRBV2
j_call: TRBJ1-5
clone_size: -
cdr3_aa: CASSETTGLNQPQHF
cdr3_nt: TGTGCCAGCAGTGAAACAACAGGGTTGAACCAGCCCCAGCATTTT

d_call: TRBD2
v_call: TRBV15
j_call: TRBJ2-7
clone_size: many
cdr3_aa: CATSRAWLAGSSYEQYF
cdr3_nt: TGTGCCACCAGCAGAGCTTGGCTAGCGGGTTCCTCCTACGAGCAGTACTTC

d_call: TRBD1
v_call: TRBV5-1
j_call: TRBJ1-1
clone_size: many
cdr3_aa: CASSWTGTEGCVPPLAAFF
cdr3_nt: TGCGCCAGCAGCTGGACAGGGACCGAGGGATGTGTCCCTCCCTTGGCTGCTTTCTTT

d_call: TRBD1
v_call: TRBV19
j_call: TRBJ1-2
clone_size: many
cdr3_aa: CASNRDRSFRYTF
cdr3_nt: TGTGCCAGTAACCGGGACAGGTCATTCCGCTACACCTTC

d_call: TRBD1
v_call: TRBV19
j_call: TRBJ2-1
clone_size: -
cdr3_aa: CASSRQGRDNEQFF
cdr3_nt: TGTGCCAGTAGTAGACAGGGAAGGGACAATGAGCAGTTCTTC

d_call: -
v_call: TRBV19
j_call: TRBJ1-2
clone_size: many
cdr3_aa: CASSIDPGYESGYTF
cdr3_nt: TGTGCCAGTAGTATAGACCCCGGGTATGAGAGTGGCTACACCTTC

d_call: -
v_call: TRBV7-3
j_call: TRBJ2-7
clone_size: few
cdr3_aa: CASSQAGYEQYF
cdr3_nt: TGTGCCAGCAGCCAGGCTGGCTACGAGCAGTACTTC

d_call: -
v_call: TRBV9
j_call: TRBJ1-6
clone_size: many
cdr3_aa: CASSVGGRDSPLHF
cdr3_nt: TGTGCCAGCAGCGTAGGGGGGAGGGATTCACCCCTCCACTTT

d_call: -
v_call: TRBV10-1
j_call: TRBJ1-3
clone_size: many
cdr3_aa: CASSQTGLGGGNTIYF
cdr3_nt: TGCGCCAGCAGCCAGACTGGACTTGGGGGAGGAAACACCATATATTTT

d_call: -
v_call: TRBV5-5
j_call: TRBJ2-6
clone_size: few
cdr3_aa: CASSNSSGANVLTF
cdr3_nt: TGTGCCAGCAGCAACTCCTCTGGGGCCAACGTCCTGACTTTC

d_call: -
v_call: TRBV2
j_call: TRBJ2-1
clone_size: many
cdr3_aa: CASNWAGSSEQFF
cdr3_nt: TGTGCCAGCAATTGGGCGGGATCGAGTGAGCAGTTCTTC

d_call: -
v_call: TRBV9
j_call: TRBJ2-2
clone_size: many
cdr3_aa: CASSVRSAPNTGELFF
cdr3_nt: TGTGCCAGCAGCGTGCGGTCTGCACCGAACACCGGGGAGCTGTTTTTT

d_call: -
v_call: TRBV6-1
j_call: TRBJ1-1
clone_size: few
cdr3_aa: CAIGQSLNTEAFF
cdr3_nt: TGTGCCATCGGTCAGAGCTTGAACACTGAAGCTTTCTTT

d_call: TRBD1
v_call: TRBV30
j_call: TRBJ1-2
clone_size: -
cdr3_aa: CAWRTGYGYTF
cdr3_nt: TGTGCCTGGCGGACAGGTTATGGCTACACCTTC

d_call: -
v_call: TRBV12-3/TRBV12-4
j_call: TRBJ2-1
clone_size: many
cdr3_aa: CASSPRLGGNEQFF
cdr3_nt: TGTGCCAGCAGTCCGAGGTTGGGAGGCAATGAGCAGTTCTTC

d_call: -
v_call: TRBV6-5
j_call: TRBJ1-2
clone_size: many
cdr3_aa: CASSYVAGNYGYTF
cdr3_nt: TGTGCCAGCAGTTACGTTGCAGGGAACTATGGCTACACCTTC